This TCR beta chain was documented in a study of CD8 T cells in Susac syndrome. The authors carried out high-throughput sequencing of TCR beta. They applied it to CD8+ and CD4+ T cells obtained from blood. TEMRA cells were FACS-enriched, and CD8+ and CD4+ T cells were isolated negatively. In this sample, this clonotype turned up once. The V gene's germline CDR1 is MNHEY and CDR2 SVGAGI. This CDR3 is 17 amino acids long. V was trimmed by 0 bases and J by 0 bases, leaving 12 bases between them. It was with random hexamers that 0.5 to 1 ug RNA was reverse transcribed. Amplification of TCR beta CDR3 used immunoSEQ multiplex PCR across 54 Vbeta and 13 Jbeta. TCRdb re-called the immunoSEQ multiplex PCR reads through MiXCR, storing one row per CDR3 protein. The repertoire has tens of thousands of distinct CDR3 sequences, roughly nine tenths of them found once; the top ten carry around 0.5%.

Sample: CD8+ T cells from PBMCs. This TCR was recovered from a human donor with multiple sclerosis. V gene TRBV6-5 combines with J gene TRBJ2-1; perhaps TRBD2 as D (5 bases). The chain's CDR3 is CASSYSLGVSSYNEQFF. CDR3 sequence (DNA): TGTGCCAGCAGTTACTCCCTCGGGGTTTCCTCCTACAATGAGCAGTTCTTC.